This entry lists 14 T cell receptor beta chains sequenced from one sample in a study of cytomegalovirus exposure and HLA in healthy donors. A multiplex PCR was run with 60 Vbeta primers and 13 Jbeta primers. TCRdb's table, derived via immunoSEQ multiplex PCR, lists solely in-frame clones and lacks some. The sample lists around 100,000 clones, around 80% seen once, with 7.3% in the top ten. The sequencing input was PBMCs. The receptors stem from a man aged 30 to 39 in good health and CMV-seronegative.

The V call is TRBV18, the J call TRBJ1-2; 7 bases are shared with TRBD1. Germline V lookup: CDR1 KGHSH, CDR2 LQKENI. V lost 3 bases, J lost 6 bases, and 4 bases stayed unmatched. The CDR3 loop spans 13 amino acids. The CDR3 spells CASSPDRSDGYTF. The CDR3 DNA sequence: TGTGCCAGCTCACCGGACAGGTCCGATGGCTACACCTTC.

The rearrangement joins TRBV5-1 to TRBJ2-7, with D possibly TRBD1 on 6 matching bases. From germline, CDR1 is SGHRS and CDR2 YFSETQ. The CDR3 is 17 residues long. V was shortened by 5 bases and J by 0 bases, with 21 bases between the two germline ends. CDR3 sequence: CASSRPRGQGSSYEQYF. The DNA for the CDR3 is TGCGCCAGCAGTCGACCCCGTGGCCAGGGGAGCTCCTACGAGCAGTACTTC. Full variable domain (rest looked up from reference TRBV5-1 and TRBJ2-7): KAGVTQTPRYLIKTRGQQVTLSCSPISGHRSVSWYQQTPGQGLQFLFEYFSETQRNKGNFPGRFSGRQFSNSRSEMNVSTLELGDSALYLCASSRPRGQGSSYEQYFGPGTRLTVT.

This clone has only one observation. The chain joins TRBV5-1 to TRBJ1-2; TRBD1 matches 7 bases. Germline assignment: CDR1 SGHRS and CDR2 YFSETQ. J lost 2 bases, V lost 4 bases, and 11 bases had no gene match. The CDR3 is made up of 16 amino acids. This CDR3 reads CASSGESRGGNYGYTF. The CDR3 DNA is TGCGCCAGCAGCGGGGAGAGTAGAGGGGGCAACTATGGCTACACCTTC. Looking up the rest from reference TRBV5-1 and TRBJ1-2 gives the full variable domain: KAGVTQTPRYLIKTRGQQVTLSCSPISGHRSVSWYQQTPGQGLQFLFEYFSETQRNKGNFPGRFSGRQFSNSRSEMNVSTLELGDSALYLCASSGESRGGNYGYTFGSGTRLTVV.

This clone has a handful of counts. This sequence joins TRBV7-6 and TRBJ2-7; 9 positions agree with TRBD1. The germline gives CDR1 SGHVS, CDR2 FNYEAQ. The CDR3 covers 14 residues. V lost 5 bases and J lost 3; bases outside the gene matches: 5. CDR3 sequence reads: CASSPDRGGYEQYF. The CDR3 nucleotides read TGTGCCAGCAGCCCAGACAGGGGGGGCTACGAGCAGTACTTC.

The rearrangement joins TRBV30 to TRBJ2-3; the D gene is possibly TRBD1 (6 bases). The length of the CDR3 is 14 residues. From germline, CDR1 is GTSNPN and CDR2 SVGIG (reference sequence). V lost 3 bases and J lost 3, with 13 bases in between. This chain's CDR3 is CAWRGGMNTDTQYF. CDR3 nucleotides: TGTGCCTGGAGAGGGGGAATGAATACAGATACGCAGTATTTT.

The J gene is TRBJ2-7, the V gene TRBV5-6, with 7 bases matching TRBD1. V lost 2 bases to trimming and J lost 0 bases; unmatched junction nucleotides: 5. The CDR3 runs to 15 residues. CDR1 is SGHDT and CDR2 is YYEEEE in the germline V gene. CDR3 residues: CASSLLTGNSYEQYF. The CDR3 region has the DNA TGTGCCAGCAGCTTACTGACAGGGAACTCCTACGAGCAGTACTTC.

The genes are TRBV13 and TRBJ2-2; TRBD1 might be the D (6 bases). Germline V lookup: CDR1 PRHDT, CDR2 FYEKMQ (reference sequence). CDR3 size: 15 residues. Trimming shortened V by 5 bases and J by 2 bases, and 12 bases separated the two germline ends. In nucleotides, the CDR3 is TGTGCCAGCAGCCCCGGACAGCTAAACACCGGGGAGCTGTTTTTT. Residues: CASSPGQLNTGELFF.

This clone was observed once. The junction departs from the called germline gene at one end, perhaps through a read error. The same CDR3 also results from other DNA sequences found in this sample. CDR3 in DNA: TGCGCCATCCCCGTCGGGACTAGCGGATACGAGCAGTACTTC. It specifies CAIPVGTSGYEQYF. The chain recombines TRBV2 with TRBJ2-7; 11 nucleotides line up with TRBD2. Germline-derived CDR1 and CDR2 are SNHLY and FYNNEI. The CDR3 has 14 residues.

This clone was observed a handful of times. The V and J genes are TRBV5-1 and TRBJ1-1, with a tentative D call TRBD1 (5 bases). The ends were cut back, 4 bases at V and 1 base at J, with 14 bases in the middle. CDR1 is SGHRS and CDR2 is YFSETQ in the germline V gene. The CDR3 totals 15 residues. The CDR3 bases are TGCGCCAGCAGCGGGCGGGGGGTAGGGAACACTGAAGCTTTCTTT. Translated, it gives CASSGRGVGNTEAFF.

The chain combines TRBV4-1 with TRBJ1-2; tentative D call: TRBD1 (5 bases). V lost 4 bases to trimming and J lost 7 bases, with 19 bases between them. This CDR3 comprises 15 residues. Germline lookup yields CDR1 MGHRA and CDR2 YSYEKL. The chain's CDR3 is CASSLWSGDESGYTF. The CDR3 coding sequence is TGCGCCAGCAGCCTTTGGTCGGGGGACGAAAGTGGCTACACCTTC.

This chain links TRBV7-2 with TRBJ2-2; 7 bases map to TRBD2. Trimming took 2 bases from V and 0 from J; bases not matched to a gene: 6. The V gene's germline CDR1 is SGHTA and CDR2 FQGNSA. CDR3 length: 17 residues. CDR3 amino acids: CASSLSGTPANTGELFF. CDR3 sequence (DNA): TGTGCCAGCAGCTTAAGCGGGACGCCGGCGAACACCGGGGAGCTGTTTTTT.

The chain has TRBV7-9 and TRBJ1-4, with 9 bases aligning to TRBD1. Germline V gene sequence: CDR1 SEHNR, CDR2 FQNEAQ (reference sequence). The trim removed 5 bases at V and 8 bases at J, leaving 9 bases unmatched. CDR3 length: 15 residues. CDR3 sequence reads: CASSIRTGVGEKLFF. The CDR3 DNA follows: TGTGCCAGCAGCATCCGGACAGGGGTAGGAGAAAAACTGTTTTTT.

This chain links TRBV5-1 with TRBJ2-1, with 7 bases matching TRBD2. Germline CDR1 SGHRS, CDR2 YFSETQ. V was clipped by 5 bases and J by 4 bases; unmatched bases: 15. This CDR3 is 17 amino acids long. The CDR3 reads CASSFAVVGEGYNEQFF. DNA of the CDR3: TGCGCCAGCAGTTTTGCAGTGGTGGGGGAGGGATACAATGAGCAGTTCTTC. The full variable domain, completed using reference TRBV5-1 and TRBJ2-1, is KAGVTQTPRYLIKTRGQQVTLSCSPISGHRSVSWYQQTPGQGLQFLFEYFSETQRNKGNFPGRFSGRQFSNSRSEMNVSTLELGDSALYLCASSFAVVGEGYNEQFFGPGTRLTVL.

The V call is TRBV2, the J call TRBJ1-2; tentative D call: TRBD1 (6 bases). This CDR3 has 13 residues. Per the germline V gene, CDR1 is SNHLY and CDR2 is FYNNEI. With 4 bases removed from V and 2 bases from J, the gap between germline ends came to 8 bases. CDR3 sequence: CASSADRNYGYTF. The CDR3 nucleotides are TGTGCCAGCAGTGCCGACAGGAACTATGGCTACACCTTC. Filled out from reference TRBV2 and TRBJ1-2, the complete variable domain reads EPEVTQTPSHQVTQMGQEVILRCVPISNHLYFYWYRQILGQKVEFLVSFYNNEISEKSEIFDDQFSVERPDGSNFTLKIRSTKLEDSAMYFCASSADRNYGYTFGSGTRLTVV.